These 25 T cell receptor beta chains were all obtained from the same sample, sequenced in a study of blood T cell repertoires in COVID-19. TCRdb's copy holds only in-frame clones and misses some; the assay was immunoSEQ multiplex PCR. The sample holds around 300,000 clones, about 87% seen once. Material for sequencing was PBMCs or T cells enriched from blood (not recorded which). The receptors come from a woman between 50 and 59 years old who had recovered from COVID-19.

The chain employs TRBV7-3 and TRBJ2-1; 7 bases map to TRBD1. The junction had 7 bases not matched to a gene; V was cut back by 2 bases and J by 6 bases. Germline CDR1 SGHTA, CDR2 FQGTGA. There are 15 residues in the CDR3. In DNA form, the CDR3 reads TGTGCCAGCAGCTTACAAGTGGCAGGGGGCAATGAGCAGTTCTTC. It yields the protein CASSLQVAGGNEQFF.

This chain uses TRBV9 with TRBJ1-2; possibly TRBD1 for D (5 bases). Trimming took 3 bases from V and 2 from J, leaving 17 bases between them. Germline V gene lookup returns CDR1 SGDLS and CDR2 YYNGEE. The CDR3 has 16 amino acids. CDR3 amino acids: CASSAPREGPNYGYTF. Written as DNA, the CDR3 is TGTGCCAGCAGCGCTCCTAGGGAGGGGCCGAACTATGGCTACACCTTC.

The CDR3 loop is CASSLGQGRTPLHF. CDR3 bases: TGTGCCAGCAGTTTGGGACAGGGGAGGACACCCCTCCACTTT. The chain joins TRBV28 to TRBJ1-6; 10 bases line up with TRBD1. The J segment lost 11 bases and the V segment lost 3 bases, leaving 4 bases of the junction unmatched. The CDR3 extends over 14 amino acids. Per the germline V gene, CDR1 is MDHEN and CDR2 is SYDVKM.

The chain joins TRBV29-1 to TRBJ1-2; D is perhaps TRBD1 (6 bases). Germline-derived CDR1 and CDR2 are SQVTM and ANQGSEA. This CDR3 has 11 amino acids. This CDR3 reads CSAGDNYGYTF. CDR3 in DNA: TGCAGTGCAGGGGATAACTATGGCTACACCTTC.

The chain recombines TRBV3-1 (or the pseudogene TRBV3-2) with TRBJ2-6; no reliable D call. Germline V gene data show CDR1 as LGHDT and CDR2 as YNNKEL (reference sequence). This CDR3 contains 15 residues. Between the trimmed V and J ends, which lost 4 bases and 0 bases, there was a span of 7 bases. CDR3 sequence: CASSLRSSGANVLTF. In DNA, the CDR3 is TGTGCCAGCAGCCTTCGCAGCTCTGGGGCCAACGTCCTGACTTTC.

The rearrangement uses TRBV28 and TRBJ1-1, with D possibly matching TRBD1 (6 bases). The CDR3 totals 14 residues. The V end was cut by 6 bases, the J end by 6 bases, with 17 bases between. Germline V CDR1 and CDR2: MDHEN, SYDVKM. Written as DNA, the CDR3 is TGTGCCAGCAGAGTCCGGGGGGGCCGGCCTGAAGCTTTCTTT. Protein product: CASRVRGGRPEAFF.

This chain links TRBV7-2 with TRBJ2-7, with TRBD1 matching over 8 bases. The junction had 6 bases not matched to a gene; V was cut back by 5 bases and J by 0 bases. Germline V lookup: CDR1 SGHTA, CDR2 FQGNSA. The CDR3 is made up of 15 amino acids. The CDR3 DNA reads as TGTGCCAGCAGCCAGACAGGGGACCTCTCCTACGAGCAGTACTTC. Residues: CASSQTGDLSYEQYF.

J is TRBJ1-1 and V is TRBV4-2; 10 bases are a match to TRBD1. Germline CDR1 LGHNA, CDR2 YNFKEQ. The CDR3 is made up of 16 amino acids. The junction had 8 bases not matched to a gene; V was cut back by 2 bases and J by 5 bases. CDR3 sequence (DNA): TGTGCCAGCAGCCAATCTGAATGGGACAGGGGAACTGAAGCTTTCTTT. This codes for CASSQSEWDRGTEAFF.

The genes are TRBV19 and TRBJ2-3; 13 positions match TRBD2. The CDR3 totals 18 residues. Germline values: CDR1 LNHDA, CDR2 SQIVND (reference sequence). With V trimmed by 3 bases and J by 4 bases, 10 bases remained unmatched. In DNA form, the CDR3 reads TGTGCCAGTAGTATTACTAGCGGGAGGGCCAGTTTCGCAGATACGCAGTATTTT. Translating gives CASSITSGRASFADTQYF. Filled out from reference TRBV19 and TRBJ2-3, the complete variable domain reads DGGITQSPKYLFRKEGQNVTLSCEQNLNHDAMYWYRQDPGQGLRLIYYSQIVNDFQKGDIAEGYSVSREKKESFPLTVTSAQKNPTAFYLCASSITSGRASFADTQYFGPGTRLTVL.

This clone has only one observation. The V and J genes are TRBV30 and TRBJ1-4; 7 positions agree with TRBD1. V was clipped by 1 base and J by 0 bases; unmatched bases: 14. Germline lookup yields CDR1 GTSNPN and CDR2 SVGIG (reference sequence). The CDR3 runs to 19 residues. DNA for the CDR3: TGTGCCTGGAGTGGTCCCGGTAAGACAGGGTCAGCAACTAATGAAAAACTGTTTTTT. It codes for CAWSGPGKTGSATNEKLFF.

V gene TRBV5-1 combines with J gene TRBJ2-7; perhaps TRBD2 as D (5 bases). From germline, CDR1 is SGHRS and CDR2 YFSETQ. Trimming cost V 2 bases and J 5 bases, with 14 bases left between them. This CDR3 region has 14 residues. The CDR3 spells CASSFHRGIDEQYF. DNA for the CDR3: TGCGCCAGCAGCTTCCATCGGGGAATCGACGAGCAGTACTTC.

The chain carries TRBV28 and TRBJ2-7; TRBD2 agrees at 7 bases. Germline values: CDR1 MDHEN, CDR2 SYDVKM. V trimming: 5 bases; J trimming: 0 bases; junction bases outside the gene matches: 10. The CDR3 is 16 amino acids. The CDR3: CASSPLLAAGSYEQYF. The CDR3 nucleotides read TGTGCCAGCAGTCCTCTTCTAGCGGCCGGCTCCTACGAGCAGTACTTC. Complete variable domain (other parts from reference TRBV28 and TRBJ2-7): DVKVTQSSRYLVKRTGEKVFLECVQDMDHENMFWYRQDPGLGLRLIYFSYDVKMKEKGDIPEGYSVSREKKERFSLILESASTNQTSMYLCASSPLLAAGSYEQYFGPGTRLTVT.

This clone was picked up one time. The chain recombines TRBV18 with TRBJ2-7; D is perhaps TRBD1 (7 bases). Trimming took 2 bases from V and 6 from J, leaving 17 bases between them. Germline-derived CDR1 and CDR2 are KGHSH and LQKENI. The CDR3 spans 15 residues. The chain's CDR3 is CASSPGGQGGGEQYF. The CDR3 DNA reads TGTGCCAGCTCACCAGGAGGGCAGGGGGGAGGCGAGCAGTACTTC.

CDR3: CASSLTYYASLSTDTQYF. The CDR3 region has the DNA TGTGCCAGCAGTTTGACCTACTATGCCTCGCTTAGCACAGATACGCAGTATTTT. V and J are TRBV6-2 or TRBV6-3 and TRBJ2-3, with D hard to call. Trimming removed 4 bases from V and 0 bases from J, with 20 bases in between. CDR3 size: 18 residues. CDR1 MNHEY and CDR2 SVGEGT come from the germline V gene.

V and J are TRBV19 and TRBJ2-1; D unresolved. CDR3 length: 12 amino acids. CDR1 and CDR2 from the germline V gene are LNHDA and SQIVND (reference sequence). The ends were cut back, 8 bases at V and 3 bases at J, with 8 bases in the middle. The CDR3 nucleotides read TGTGCCAGTTCATCGGGCTACAATGAGCAGTTCTTC. This gives the protein CASSSGYNEQFF. Based on the CDR3 plus reference TRBV19 and TRBJ2-1, the full variable domain is DGGITQSPKYLFRKEGQNVTLSCEQNLNHDAMYWYRQDPGQGLRLIYYSQIVNDFQKGDIAEGYSVSREKKESFPLTVTSAQKNPTAFYLCASSSGYNEQFFGPGTRLTVL.

This chain joins TRBV28 and TRBJ1-5, with 10 bases that match TRBD1. The junction had 8 bases not matched to a gene; V was cut back by 6 bases and J by 3 bases. Germline V gene sequence: CDR1 MDHEN, CDR2 SYDVKM. The CDR3 is made up of 16 amino acids. The CDR3 loop reads CASSLRQGANNQPQHF. The CDR3 nucleotides are TGTGCCAGCAGCTTGAGACAGGGGGCCAACAATCAGCCCCAGCATTTT.

This clone was seen just once. J is TRBJ1-5 and V is TRBV28; D is ambiguous. The CDR3 has 17 amino acids. Germline loops: CDR1 MDHEN, CDR2 SYDVKM. V gave up 5 bases and J gave up 2 bases, with 19 bases separating them. CDR3 nucleotide sequence: TGTGCCAGCAGTCTCCTATCAACTAACATACGCAATCAGCCCCAGCATTTT. It yields the protein CASSLLSTNIRNQPQHF.

V and J are TRBV28 and TRBJ2-7; a possible D gene is TRBD1 (5 bases). CDR1 and CDR2 from the germline V gene are MDHEN and SYDVKM. Trimming removed 6 bases at V and 2 bases at J, with 14 bases between. CDR3 length: 14 residues. As DNA, the CDR3 is TGTGCCAGCAGAACAGGCGTATCCGCCTACGAGCAGTACTTC. Its protein is CASRTGVSAYEQYF.

The V gene is TRBV9, the J gene TRBJ2-5; 9 nucleotides align to TRBD1. The CDR3 extends over 17 amino acids. Looked up from germline, CDR1 is SGDLS and CDR2 is YYNGEE. V shed 4 bases, J shed 5 bases, and the junction held 15 bases outside the gene matches. The CDR3 nucleotides are TGTGCCAGCAGCAAGCGTCCCGGGACAGGGTTAGTGGAGACCCAGTACTTC. It translates to CASSKRPGTGLVETQYF.

V usage is TRBV6-2 or TRBV6-3 and J usage is TRBJ1-6, with a tentative D call TRBD1 (6 bases). Germline V gene data show CDR1 as MNHEY and CDR2 as SVGEGT. The CDR3 extends over 17 amino acids. Trimming stripped 4 bases from V and 2 bases from J, with 15 bases between. CDR3 sequence (DNA): TGTGCCAGCAGTTCGGCGCTGGGGGCCGCCTATAATTCACCCCTCCACTTT. It specifies CASSSALGAAYNSPLHF.

V gene TRBV28 combines with J gene TRBJ1-5, with a tentative D call TRBD1 (6 bases). This CDR3 region has 15 residues. Between the trimmed V and J ends, which lost 3 bases and 0 bases, there was a span of 9 bases. Germline V gene lookup returns CDR1 MDHEN and CDR2 SYDVKM. CDR3 residues: CASSLGQYSNQPQHF. The CDR3 DNA follows: TGTGCCAGCAGTTTGGGACAATATAGCAATCAGCCCCAGCATTTT.

The chain is built from TRBV18 and TRBJ2-3, with 8 positions matching TRBD1. This CDR3 region has 16 residues. Germline CDR1 reads KGHSH; CDR2 reads LQKENI. V lost 4 bases, J lost 1 base, and 7 bases stayed unmatched. As DNA, the CDR3 is TGTGCCAGCTCACTTACAGGGGGATCACGCACAGATACGCAGTATTTT. Protein sequence: CASSLTGGSRTDTQYF.

The V gene is TRBV28, the J gene TRBJ1-2, with 7 bases aligning to TRBD1. Germline lookup yields CDR1 MDHEN and CDR2 SYDVKM. V shed 2 bases and J 4 bases; nucleotides not matched to a gene: 4. The CDR3 sequence is 14 residues long. CDR3 in amino acids: CASSLAGDSYGYTF. The CDR3 DNA follows: TGTGCCAGCAGTTTAGCCGGGGACAGCTATGGCTACACCTTC.

This clone has a single count. The rearrangement joins TRBV10-3 to TRBJ1-1; 9 bases map to TRBD1. The CDR3 is 16 amino acids. Germline V gives CDR1 ENHRY, CDR2 SYGVKD. The junction had 8 bases not matched to a gene; V was cut back by 2 bases and J by 4 bases. The CDR3 spells CAISEMIQGAGTEAFF. The CDR3 DNA follows: TGTGCCATCAGTGAGATGATACAGGGGGCCGGCACTGAAGCTTTCTTT.

The gene calls are TRBV6-5 and TRBJ1-2; unclear D gene. The CDR3 has 13 residues. V lost 4 bases and J lost 7, with 13 bases in between. Germline loops: CDR1 MNHEY, CDR2 SVGAGI. This CDR3 is CASSSPTRGGYTF. The CDR3 DNA is TGTGCCAGCAGTTCCCCGACCCGGGGTGGCTACACCTTC.